The 14 T cell receptor beta chains below all came from one sample that was sequenced in a study of T-cell memory formation after mild COVID-19. MiXCR, applied by TCRdb to the 5' RACE reads, yields one record per CDR3 protein. There are about 120,000 distinct CDR3 sequences in the sample; about 15% occur only once, and about 14% lies in the top ten. The sample taken for sequencing was PBMCs or a T cell subset sorted from them (not recorded which). These receptors originate from an adult woman who had mild COVID-19 (a few samples of this study predate the infection). Cell type and time point are not known.

This clonotype is medium-sized within its sample. This chain links TRBV7-2 with TRBJ2-7; D not certain. The CDR3 has 11 amino acids. Germline V gene data show CDR1 as SGHTA and CDR2 as FQGNSA. With 7 bases removed from V and 4 bases from J, the gap between germline ends came to 8 bases. The CDR3 region is CASTQAYEQYF. CDR3 nucleotide sequence: TGTGCCAGCACCCAGGCGTACGAGCAGTACTTC.

In its sample, this clonotype was seen a few times. The V and J genes are TRBV24-1 and TRBJ2-1, with D perhaps TRBD1 (6 bases). The CDR3 covers 16 residues. Germline V gene sequence: CDR1 KGHDR, CDR2 SFDVKD. V shed 4 bases and J shed 0 bases, with 12 bases lying between them. The CDR3 loop is CATSDPTGPSYNEQFF. In nucleotides, the CDR3 is TGTGCCACCAGTGACCCTACAGGGCCCTCCTACAATGAGCAGTTCTTC.

In the case of this clonotype: One end of the junction varies from germline; a read error may be responsible. The chain recombines TRBV7-6 with TRBJ2-5, with D hard to call. The CDR3 loop spans 14 amino acids. Germline V gene sequence: CDR1 SGHVS, CDR2 FNYEAQ. CDR3 DNA: TGTGCCAGCAGCCCTGGTCCACACCACGAGACCCAGTACTTC. This codes for CASSPGPHHETQYF.

This clonotype was counted only a few times. The chain links TRBV20-1 to TRBJ2-7, with 9 bases lining up with TRBD1. Germline loops: CDR1 DFQATT, CDR2 SNEGSKA (reference sequence). There are 13 residues in the CDR3. CDR3 DNA: TGCAGCAAGTCCGGGACAGGGCCCTACGAGCAGTACTTC. This codes for CSKSGTGPYEQYF.

This chain uses TRBV18 with TRBJ1-1; no firm D call. The germline V gene encodes CDR1 KGHSH and CDR2 LQKENI. The CDR3 spans 13 residues. The V end was cut by 1 base, the J end by 3 bases, with 6 bases between. The CDR3 protein is CASSPLQYTEAFF. Here the CDR3 DNA reads TGTGCCAGCTCACCACTCCAGTACACTGAAGCTTTCTTT. Full variable domain (outside the CDR3, taken from reference TRBV18 and TRBJ1-1): NAGVMQNPRHLVRRRGQEARLRCSPMKGHSHVYWYRQLPEEGLKFMVYLQKENIIDESGMPKERFSAEFPKEGPSILRIQQVVRGDSAAYFCASSPLQYTEAFFGQGTRLTVV.

V usage is TRBV6-2 or TRBV6-3 and J usage is TRBJ2-4; a weak D match, TRBD2 (5 bases). Germline values: CDR1 MNHEY, CDR2 SVGEGT. V lost 6 bases to trimming and J lost 0 bases, with 15 bases between them. This CDR3 comprises 16 residues. The CDR3 sequence is CASSAIAKLAKNIQYF. CDR3 bases: TGTGCCAGCAGCGCCATAGCGAAACTAGCCAAAAACATTCAGTACTTC.

This chain connects TRBV24-1 to TRBJ2-6; 9 bases are shared with TRBD1. Per the germline V gene, CDR1 is KGHDR and CDR2 is SFDVKD. This CDR3 is built from 18 residues. V lost 4 bases, J lost 2 bases, and 8 bases stayed unmatched. CDR3 sequence (DNA): TGTGCCACCAGTGACTCCGGGACAGGGAAGACTGGGGCCAACGTCCTGACTTTC. It encodes CATSDSGTGKTGANVLTF.

The chain recombines TRBV25-1 with TRBJ2-5; D call uncertain. Germline V CDR1 and CDR2: MGHDK, SYGVNS. The germline V and J ends were trimmed by 4 bases and 1 base, with 13 bases remaining between them. CDR3 size: 15 residues. This chain's CDR3 is CASSVGSEVQETQYF. The CDR3 DNA follows: TGTGCCAGCAGTGTGGGATCGGAAGTCCAAGAGACCCAGTACTTC. Using reference TRBV25-1 and TRBJ2-5 for the parts outside the CDR3, the full variable domain is EADIYQTPRYLVIGTGKKITLECSQTMGHDKMYWYQQDPGMELHLIHYSYGVNSTEKGDLSSESTVSRIRTEHFPLTLESARPSHTSQYLCASSVGSEVQETQYFGPGTRLLVL.

This clonotype was detected only a few times. The rearrangement joins TRBV5-6 to TRBJ2-1, with 11 positions matching TRBD2. The trim removed 6 bases at V and 4 bases at J, leaving 3 bases unmatched. This CDR3 contains 14 residues. CDR1 SGHDT and CDR2 YYEEEE come from the germline V gene. CDR3 protein: CASTVAGGYNEQFF. Here the CDR3 DNA reads TGTGCCAGCACCGTAGCGGGAGGGTACAATGAGCAGTTCTTC.

The V gene is TRBV3-1, the J gene TRBJ2-5, with 11 bases lining up with TRBD2. Germline V gene data show CDR1 as LGHDT and CDR2 as YNNKEL (reference sequence). This CDR3 is built from 15 residues. The J segment lost 3 bases and the V segment lost 3 bases, leaving 3 bases of the junction unmatched. CDR3 in amino acids: CASSQALAGEETQYF. The DNA for the CDR3 is TGTGCCAGCAGCCAGGCACTAGCGGGGGAAGAGACCCAGTACTTC.

The CDR3 DNA reads as TGTGCCAGCAGCTCAGGACAGTGGACCAACACTGAAGCTTTCTTT. Translating gives CASSSGQWTNTEAFF. The rearrangement joins TRBV28 to TRBJ1-1, with a weak D call TRBD1 (6 bases). V lost 6 bases and J lost 2, with 16 bases in between. The CDR3 runs to 15 residues. The V gene's germline CDR1 is MDHEN and CDR2 SYDVKM. The full variable domain, its missing parts supplied by reference TRBV28 and TRBJ1-1, is DVKVTQSSRYLVKRTGEKVFLECVQDMDHENMFWYRQDPGLGLRLIYFSYDVKMKEKGDIPEGYSVSREKKERFSLILESASTNQTSMYLCASSSGQWTNTEAFFGQGTRLTVV.

This clonotype was found a few times. The chain couples TRBV6-2 or TRBV6-3 to TRBJ2-7, with TRBD2 as a possible D gene (5 bases). Germline CDR1 reads MNHEY; CDR2 reads SVGEGT. The germline V and J ends were trimmed by 7 bases and 4 bases, with 11 bases remaining between them. The CDR3 has 12 amino acids. This chain's CDR3 is CASTARRYEQYF. In nucleotides, the CDR3 is TGTGCCAGCACCGCCCGGAGGTACGAGCAGTACTTC.

This chain links TRBV7-8 with TRBJ2-5; 11 bases are a match to TRBD2. The CDR3 runs to 15 residues. Trimming at V came to 5 bases and at J to 3 bases, leaving 5 bases not matched to a gene. CDR1 is SGHVS and CDR2 is FQNEAQ in the germline V gene. The CDR3 bases are TGTGCCAGCAGCCTGACTAGCGGGGTTAAAGAGACCCAGTACTTC. This codes for CASSLTSGVKETQYF.

This clonotype was seen repeatedly, ten times or more. This chain connects TRBV7-8 to TRBJ2-2; TRBD1 matches 8 bases. The germline V gene encodes CDR1 SGHVS and CDR2 FQNEAQ. V gave up 1 base and J gave up 6 bases; unmatched junction bases: 1. The length of the CDR3 is 14 residues. The CDR3: CASSLETGAGELFF. CDR3 sequence (DNA): TGTGCCAGCAGCTTAGAGACAGGGGCCGGGGAGCTGTTTTTT.